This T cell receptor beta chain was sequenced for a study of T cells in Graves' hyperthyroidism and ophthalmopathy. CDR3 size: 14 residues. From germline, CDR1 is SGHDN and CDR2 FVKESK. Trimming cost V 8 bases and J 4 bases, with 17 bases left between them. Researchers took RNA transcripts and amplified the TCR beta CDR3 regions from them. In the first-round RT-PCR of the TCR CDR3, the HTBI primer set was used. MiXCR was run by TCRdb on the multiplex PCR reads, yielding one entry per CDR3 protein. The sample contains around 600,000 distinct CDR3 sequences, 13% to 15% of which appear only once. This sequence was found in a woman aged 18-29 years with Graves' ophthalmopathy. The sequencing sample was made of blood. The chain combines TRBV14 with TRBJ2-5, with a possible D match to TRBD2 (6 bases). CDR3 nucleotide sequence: TGTGCCAGCGCCCGTTCGGGGGTTTCAGAGACCCAGTACTTC. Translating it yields CASARSGVSETQYF.